Listed below are T cell receptor beta chains from one sample, sequenced in a study of blood T cell repertoires in COVID-19. The method was immunoSEQ multiplex PCR; TCRdb's version includes in-frame clones alone and lacks a portion of them. The table lists some 100,000 clones, more than 75% of them singletons. Material: peripheral blood. These receptors were collected from a human donor in a cohort sampled during active COVID-19. Both conserved end residues are part of each CDR3. The D gene is left open where the match is weak.

D gene: -
V gene: TRBV6-5
J gene: TRBJ1-5
CDR3 protein: CASRTGTNSNQPQHF

D gene: TRBD1
V gene: TRBV6-5
J gene: TRBJ2-5
CDR3 protein: CASGQGSLGQETQYF

D gene: TRBD1
V gene: TRBV6-6
J gene: TRBJ2-7
CDR3 protein: CASSYKTGGQSYEQYF

D gene: TRBD1
V gene: TRBV18
J gene: TRBJ1-3
CDR3 protein: CASSPVDRGLGNTIYF

D gene: -
V gene: TRBV11-2
J gene: TRBJ2-3
CDR3 protein: CASSFVITDTQYF

D gene: -
V gene: TRBV29-1
J gene: TRBJ2-7
CDR3 protein: CSVVGGSSYEQYF

D gene: TRBD1
V gene: TRBV28
J gene: TRBJ2-1
CDR3 protein: CASSETGGDYNEQFF

D gene: -
V gene: TRBV19
J gene: TRBJ1-5
CDR3 protein: CASSHRGNQPQHF

D gene: TRBD2
V gene: TRBV5-6
J gene: TRBJ2-1
CDR3 protein: CASSLVSGNGNEQFF

D gene: -
V gene: TRBV3-1/TRBV3-2
J gene: TRBJ1-6
CDR3 protein: CASSQKGDSPLHF

D gene: TRBD1
V gene: TRBV5-1
J gene: TRBJ1-1
CDR3 protein: CASSLQGAGGNTEAFF

D gene: -
V gene: TRBV10-3
J gene: TRBJ1-5
CDR3 protein: CAIRDNILQPQHF

D gene: -
V gene: TRBV5-1
J gene: TRBJ2-6
CDR3 protein: CASSSGVSGANVLTF

D gene: TRBD1
V gene: TRBV11-3
J gene: TRBJ2-5
CDR3 protein: CASSPSGGVPETQYF

D gene: -
V gene: TRBV6-5
J gene: TRBJ1-2
CDR3 protein: CASSYSVWGPYGYTF

D gene: TRBD2
V gene: TRBV3-1/TRBV3-2
J gene: TRBJ2-3
CDR3 protein: CASSLAGGSTDTQYF

D gene: -
V gene: TRBV6-6
J gene: TRBJ2-7
CDR3 protein: CASSYSSPGDSYEQYF

D gene: -
V gene: TRBV5-6
J gene: TRBJ2-2
CDR3 protein: CASSQDRRAGELFF

D gene: -
V gene: TRBV7-9
J gene: TRBJ2-5
CDR3 protein: CASTGGETQYF

D gene: -
V gene: TRBV6-5
J gene: TRBJ1-4
CDR3 protein: CASSRDPTNEKLFF

D gene: TRBD2
V gene: TRBV5-1
J gene: TRBJ2-5
CDR3 protein: CASSFTSGSRETQYF

D gene: -
V gene: TRBV12-5
J gene: TRBJ2-1
CDR3 protein: CASGLSGTQGEQFF

D gene: TRBD1
V gene: TRBV7-2
J gene: TRBJ2-6
CDR3 protein: CASSPTTGGTGANVLTF

D gene: TRBD2
V gene: TRBV5-4
J gene: TRBJ2-2
CDR3 protein: CASSLSRGGTGELFF

D gene: TRBD1
V gene: TRBV3-1/TRBV3-2
J gene: TRBJ2-2
CDR3 protein: CASRAFGQELTGELFF

D gene: -
V gene: TRBV5-1
J gene: TRBJ1-2
CDR3 protein: CASSLGGNGYTF

D gene: TRBD2
V gene: TRBV5-1
J gene: TRBJ2-5
CDR3 protein: CASSLNSGPGETQYF

D gene: TRBD2
V gene: TRBV5-1
J gene: TRBJ2-7
CDR3 protein: CASSLGGTSGYEQYF

D gene: -
V gene: TRBV5-1
J gene: TRBJ2-2
CDR3 protein: CASSLRSGLGTGELFF

D gene: -
V gene: TRBV12-3/TRBV12-4
J gene: TRBJ1-5
CDR3 protein: CASSFGQNQPQHF

D gene: -
V gene: TRBV7-2
J gene: TRBJ2-7
CDR3 protein: CASSSSTGAPYEQYF

D gene: -
V gene: TRBV6-2/TRBV6-3
J gene: TRBJ2-3
CDR3 protein: CASSYSGLFRRDTQYF

D gene: -
V gene: TRBV29-1
J gene: TRBJ2-7
CDR3 protein: CSVIMTGRIVDEQYF

D gene: -
V gene: TRBV5-1
J gene: TRBJ2-3
CDR3 protein: CASSLAVTSTDTQYF

D gene: -
V gene: TRBV2
J gene: TRBJ1-1
CDR3 protein: CASSAYPLAEAFF